The 22 T cell receptor beta chains given below trace back to one sample, sequenced in a study of blood T cell repertoires in COVID-19. Sequencing was performed with immunoSEQ multiplex PCR; in TCRdb, only in-frame clones are kept and a portion is missing. There are about 120,000 clones in the sample; around 89% occur only once, and approximately 19% lies in the top ten. The sample taken for sequencing was peripheral blood. The receptors were gathered from a human donor with acute or convalescent COVID-19. The donor label of this sample is uncertain.

The table lists this clone with many counts. The chain recombines TRBV16 with TRBJ1-5; TRBD1 is a possible D gene (5 bases). The CDR3 extends over 14 amino acids. CDR1 is KGHSY and CDR2 is FQNENV in the germline V gene. V was shortened by 1 base and J by 4 bases, with 8 bases between the two germline ends. The CDR3 region is CASSQFGANQPQHF. The CDR3 DNA sequence: TGTGCCAGCAGCCAATTTGGGGCTAATCAGCCCCAGCATTTT.

The CDR3 DNA sequence: TGTGCCTCGTCGGGGGGTTCCTACAATGAGCAGTTCTTC. Protein product: CASSGGSYNEQFF. This chain joins TRBV6-6 and TRBJ2-1; 7 nucleotides line up with TRBD2. Germline CDR1 and CDR2: MNHNY and SVGAGI (reference sequence). The CDR3 loop spans 13 amino acids. Trimming at V came to 11 bases and at J to 1 base, leaving 5 bases not matched to a gene.

This chain joins TRBV24-1 and TRBJ1-4; the match to TRBD1 covers 9 bases. Losses at the gene ends were 4 bases for V and 8 bases for J; bases not matched to a gene: 4. There are 14 residues in the CDR3. CDR1 is KGHDR and CDR2 is SFDVKD in the germline V gene. The CDR3 here is CATSEGTGSEKLFF. The CDR3 DNA is TGTGCCACCAGTGAGGGGACAGGGAGCGAAAAACTGTTTTTT.

The chain has TRBV6-2 or TRBV6-3 and TRBJ2-1, with a tentative D call TRBD1 (5 bases). V was trimmed by 5 bases and J by 14 bases, leaving 10 bases between them. Germline loops: CDR1 MNHEY, CDR2 SVGEGT. The CDR3 is 10 residues long. CDR3 sequence reads: CASSDSSKFF. The CDR3 DNA follows: TGTGCCAGCAGTGACAGTTCCAAGTTCTTC.

This chain uses TRBV19 with TRBJ2-7, with D possibly matching TRBD1 (5 bases). The CDR3 runs 13 residues. Trimming pared 8 bases from V and 4 bases from J, leaving 15 bases between. Germline V gene sequence: CDR1 LNHDA, CDR2 SQIVND (reference sequence). CDR3 nucleotides: TGTGCCAGTTCTAGGGGCGCTTTTTACGAGCAGTACTTC. This translates into CASSRGAFYEQYF.

The CDR3 DNA is TGTGCCACCAGTCCCCACAGGGGTAATGAGCAGTTCTTC. Protein sequence: CATSPHRGNEQFF. This chain links TRBV24-1 with TRBJ2-1, with 7 bases fitting TRBD1. Trimming took 6 bases from V and 7 from J; bases not matched to a gene: 5. The CDR3 covers 13 residues. CDR1 is KGHDR and CDR2 is SFDVKD in the germline V gene.

The rearrangement uses TRBV9 and TRBJ1-1; no definite D call. The CDR3 spans 19 residues. CDR1 SGDLS and CDR2 YYNGEE come from the germline V gene. Deletions cut 0 bases from V and 0 bases from J, with 21 bases between. CDR3 nucleotide sequence: TGTGCCAGCAGCGTAGGCCCGGACGGGGATGGGGATGTGAACACTGAAGCTTTCTTT. Its protein is CASSVGPDGDGDVNTEAFF.

This rearrangement joins TRBV28 to TRBJ2-1, with D perhaps TRBD1 (7 bases). CDR1 and CDR2 from the germline V gene are MDHEN and SYDVKM. The CDR3 contains 15 residues. V gave up 7 bases and J gave up 9 bases, with 22 bases separating them. Written as DNA, the CDR3 is TGTGCCAGCAAACCCCTCCAGGGGGGAGTTGGTGAGCAGTTCTTC. Translated, it gives CASKPLQGGVGEQFF.

The V gene is TRBV7-2, the J gene TRBJ2-5, with 7 bases matching TRBD1. J gave up 5 bases and V 1 base, and 4 bases lay outside the gene matches. The CDR3 is 14 residues long. The germline gives CDR1 SGHTA, CDR2 FQGNSA. CDR3 sequence reads: CASSLGTGWETQYF. The CDR3 DNA is TGTGCCAGCAGCTTAGGGACAGGTTGGGAGACCCAGTACTTC.

The V and J genes are TRBV7-2 and TRBJ1-2, with unresolved D. CDR1 is SGHTA, CDR2 FQGNSA, per germline. V was cut by 2 bases and J by 0 bases, with 10 bases left in between. The CDR3 is 15 amino acids. CDR3 region: CASSLPLGTNYGYTF. The CDR3 DNA reads as TGTGCCAGCAGCTTACCGCTAGGAACTAACTATGGCTACACCTTC.

The sample holds one count of this clone. The rearrangement links TRBV2 to TRBJ2-2; tentative D call: TRBD1 (6 bases). The CDR3 sequence is 13 residues long. Germline V gene lookup returns CDR1 SNHLY and CDR2 FYNNEI. Trimming took 9 bases from V and 7 from J, leaving 15 bases between them. The CDR3 sequence is CASVWQGYGELFF. In DNA, the CDR3 is TGTGCCAGTGTTTGGCAGGGGTACGGGGAGCTGTTTTTT.

This chain uses TRBV7-9 with TRBJ2-4; 7 bases are a match to TRBD1. The CDR3 is made up of 15 amino acids. The germline gives CDR1 SEHNR, CDR2 FQNEAQ (reference sequence). V lost 5 bases to trimming and J lost 1 base; unmatched junction nucleotides: 5. As DNA, the CDR3 is TGTGCCAGCAGCCAACAGGGGACGGCCAAAAACATTCAGTACTTC. Translating it yields CASSQQGTAKNIQYF.

The chain couples TRBV18 to TRBJ1-1; D unresolved. Germline values: CDR1 KGHSH, CDR2 LQKENI. The V gene lost 1 base and the J gene lost 6 bases, with 12 bases spanning the gap. This CDR3 contains 14 residues. In DNA form, the CDR3 reads TGTGCCAGCTCACCACTGACGGAGACCCCTGAAGCTTTCTTT. Protein: CASSPLTETPEAFF.

This chain connects TRBV13 to TRBJ1-4; D remains unclear. V lost 0 bases to trimming and J lost 6 bases, with 11 bases between them. Per the germline V gene, CDR1 is PRHDT and CDR2 is FYEKMQ (reference sequence). The CDR3 has 15 residues. CDR3 sequence: CASSLGTLDDEKLFF. In DNA form, the CDR3 reads TGTGCCAGCAGCTTAGGGACATTAGATGATGAAAAACTGTTTTTT.

The rearrangement uses TRBV19 and TRBJ1-2; possibly TRBD1 for D (5 bases). CDR1 is LNHDA and CDR2 is SQIVND in the germline V gene (reference sequence). V dropped 10 bases and J dropped 3 bases, with 21 bases sitting between them. CDR3 length equals 15 residues. CDR3 sequence reads: CATSPDSSNYYGYTF. The CDR3 DNA follows: TGTGCCACCTCCCCCGACAGTTCGAATTACTATGGCTACACCTTC.

This chain joins TRBV10-3 and TRBJ2-3; D may be TRBD1 (5 bases). In germline, CDR1 is ENHRY, CDR2 SYGVKD. V lost 5 bases and J lost 1, with 25 bases in between. CDR3 size: 19 residues. The CDR3 region has the DNA TGTGCCATCAGTCCCTATATCTCAATCGGCCAGGGCGGCACAGATACGCAGTATTTT. It encodes CAISPYISIGQGGTDTQYF.

The chain is built from TRBV3-1 (or the pseudogene TRBV3-2) and TRBJ2-3, with 14 bases fitting TRBD2. Trimming cost V 7 bases and J 2 bases; bases outside gene matches: 5. Germline CDR1 LGHDT, CDR2 YNNKEL (reference sequence). This CDR3 is 16 amino acids long. CDR3 nucleotides: TGTGCCAGCACCGGGACTAGCGGGGGAGTCACAGATACGCAGTATTTT. This codes for CASTGTSGGVTDTQYF.

This clone was picked up a small number of times. This chain joins TRBV6-5 and TRBJ2-2, with TRBD2 as a possible D gene (6 bases). The CDR3 runs 16 residues. Germline V gene lookup returns CDR1 MNHEY and CDR2 SVGAGI. V lost 6 bases to trimming and J lost 4 bases, with 18 bases between them. The CDR3 nucleotides are TGTGCCAGCAGCTACATTAGGGGAGGTGGCACCGGGGAGCTGTTTTTT. The encoded protein is CASSYIRGGGTGELFF.

The chain recombines TRBV28 with TRBJ1-2; D unresolved. Germline loops: CDR1 MDHEN, CDR2 SYDVKM. The V end lost 2 bases, the J end lost 4 bases, and 8 bases lay between the germline ends. CDR3 length equals 13 residues. The CDR3 region is CASSLPGSYGYTF. CDR3 DNA: TGTGCCAGCAGTTTACCGGGGTCCTATGGCTACACCTTC.

The rearrangement links TRBV19 to TRBJ1-1, with D unresolved. The CDR3 spans 14 residues. Trimming left V 4 bases short and J 3 bases short, with 12 bases between. In germline, CDR1 is LNHDA, CDR2 SQIVND (reference sequence). CDR3 residues: CASSRNRRDTEAFF. The CDR3 bases are TGTGCCAGTAGTAGGAACCGGAGGGACACTGAAGCTTTCTTT.

The chain uses TRBV21-1 and TRBJ2-1; the tabulated D call, TRBD2, remains unverified against the DNA. TRBV21-1 is designated a pseudogene. CDR3 length equals 15 residues. The CDR3: CASRTSGRAYNEQFF. CDR3 coding DNA: TGTGCCAGCAGGACTAGCGGGAGGGCTTACAATGAGCAGTTCTTC.

This chain connects TRBV28 to TRBJ2-3, with 7 bases identical to TRBD2. V was pared by 2 bases and J by 6 bases, with 2 bases of the junction left unmatched. CDR1 is MDHEN and CDR2 is SYDVKM in the germline V gene. There are 13 residues in the CDR3. The CDR3 here is CASSLAGEDTQYF. CDR3 nucleotides: TGTGCCAGCAGTTTAGCGGGGGAGGATACGCAGTATTTT.